This T cell receptor beta chain was sequenced during a study of blood T cells in healthy people across ages. Study results and caveats: With naive T cell percentage, TCR beta diversity showed a strong correlation.

Turning to this clonotype: Its antigen is unknown.

Healthy Caucasian individuals from Russia aged about 6 to 90 served as donors. Combining a sample-barcoded 5' primer with a J-beta primer mix, a second PCR ran for roughly 6 to 12 cycles. In TCRdb, the 5' RACE reads were re-called with MiXCR into one record per CDR3 protein. The sample records about 680,000 distinct CDR3 sequences, roughly 50% being singletons. The CDR3 contains 14 residues. V lost 8 bases and J lost 2, with 15 bases in between. From germline, CDR1 is ENHRY and CDR2 SYGVKD. The rearrangement joins TRBV10-3 to TRBJ1-1; D unclear. This sequence originates from an older woman in good health. Sequences were obtained from blood. The CDR3, as DNA: TGTGCCATCCAAGCGAATTCTGAAAACACTGAAGCTTTCTTT. Its translation: CAIQANSENTEAFF.